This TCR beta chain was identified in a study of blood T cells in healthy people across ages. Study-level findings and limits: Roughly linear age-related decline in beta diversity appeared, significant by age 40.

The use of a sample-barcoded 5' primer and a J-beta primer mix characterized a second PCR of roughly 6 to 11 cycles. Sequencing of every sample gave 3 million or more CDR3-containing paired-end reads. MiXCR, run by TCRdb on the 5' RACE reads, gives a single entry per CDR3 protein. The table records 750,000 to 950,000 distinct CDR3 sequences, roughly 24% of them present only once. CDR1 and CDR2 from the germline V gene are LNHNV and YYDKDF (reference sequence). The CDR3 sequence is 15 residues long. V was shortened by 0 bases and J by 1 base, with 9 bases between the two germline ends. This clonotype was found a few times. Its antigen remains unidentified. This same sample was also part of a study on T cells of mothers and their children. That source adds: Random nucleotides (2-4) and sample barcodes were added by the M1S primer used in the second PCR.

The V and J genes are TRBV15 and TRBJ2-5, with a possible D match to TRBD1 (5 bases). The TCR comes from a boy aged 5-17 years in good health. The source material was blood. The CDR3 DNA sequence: TGTGCCACCAGCAGAGATAGTGACAGCCAAGAGACCCAGTACTTC. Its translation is CATSRDSDSQETQYF.